This T cell receptor beta chain was sequenced in a study of beta chain features in type 1 diabetes. This clone was counted between two and nine times. Its antigen remains unidentified. Reverse transcribing all isolated RNA meant expressed TCRB transcripts were sequenced. The method was immunoSEQ multiplex PCR; TCRdb's version includes in-frame clones alone and lacks a portion of them. The table lists some 52,000 clones, roughly 39% of them singletons. General study results and limits: A greater similarity of naive, central memory and Treg TCRB repertoires was seen among patients than among healthy donors. Type 1 diabetes patients showed a moderate but significant shortening of TCRB CDR3s in all four CD4+ subsets.

The CDR3 totals 13 residues. In germline, CDR1 is KGHSH, CDR2 LQKENI. The V end lost 2 bases, the J end lost 9 bases, and 11 bases lay between the germline ends. This receptor was taken from a man aged 30 to 45 with type 1 diabetes. Sample: Tregs from blood. This chain connects TRBV18 to TRBJ2-1, with a tentative D call TRBD1 (6 bases). CDR3 sequence: CASSPFRGLEQFF. As DNA, the CDR3 is TGTGCCAGCTCACCATTCAGGGGCCTTGAGCAGTTCTTC.